These 17 T cell receptor beta chains were all obtained from the same sample, sequenced in a study of spatial heterogeneity in lung cancer (dated by TCRdb to the late 2010s). Receptor amplification or capture employed 5' RACE. The reads were generated on a NextSeq 500. TCRdb took the public reads, trimmed them with fastp at Q25, ran MiXCR for clone calling and kept in-frame beta chains. Each CDR3 protein appears once, grouped with its most common genes and DNA. The sample yields fewer than 60,000 distinct CDR3 sequences; roughly 7.4% were counted once. The ten largest make up 35% of the sample. What this sample's time point label stands for: blood at routine non-recurrence follow-up after resection. Without any cell sorting, TCR sequencing was performed on whole RNA extracted either from tumor and nontumor lung tissue or from cryopreserved PBMC samples. The starting material was PBMCs, obtained at follow-up. The receptors here all came from a female donor with early-stage non-small cell lung cancer.

Only a few counts were recorded for this clonotype. DNA of the CDR3: TGTGCCATCGGCCTTCCTCAGGGGGACACCGGGGAGCTGTTTTTT. Translation gives CAIGLPQGDTGELFF. The rearrangement joins TRBV10-3 to TRBJ2-2; 7 nucleotides line up with TRBD1. V was clipped by 8 bases and J by 3 bases; unmatched bases: 9. The CDR3 sequence is 15 residues long. Germline loops: CDR1 ENHRY, CDR2 SYGVKD.

In its sample, this clonotype was seen a few times. The chain links TRBV27 to TRBJ2-1; D call uncertain. This CDR3 is 16 amino acids long. Trimming left V 7 bases short and J 1 base short, with 17 bases between. Germline-derived CDR1 and CDR2 are MNHEY and SMNVEV (reference sequence). CDR3 residues: CASNLGVPPSYNEQFF. The DNA of the CDR3 is TGTGCCAGCAATCTAGGCGTTCCGCCTTCCTACAATGAGCAGTTCTTC.

This clonotype was found many times. The genes are TRBV20-1 and TRBJ2-7; 7 bases fit TRBD1. The germline V gene has CDR1 DFQATT and CDR2 SNEGSKA (reference sequence). This CDR3 is 12 amino acids long. J gave up 2 bases and V 3 bases, and 1 base lay outside the gene matches. The CDR3 DNA reads TGCAGTGCTAGGACAGGGCCCTACGAGCAGTACTTC. Amino acids: CSARTGPYEQYF.

This clonotype has at least ten counts. V usage is TRBV6-5 and J usage is TRBJ1-5; D is unclear. This CDR3 has 16 residues. Trimming shortened V by 6 bases and J by 0 bases, and 15 bases separated the two germline ends. The germline gives CDR1 MNHEY, CDR2 SVGAGI. CDR3 protein: CASSVFGSNSNQPQHF. The CDR3 nucleotides are TGTGCCAGCAGCGTATTTGGCAGTAATAGCAATCAGCCCCAGCATTTT.

This clonotype came up a few times. V and J are TRBV4-1 and TRBJ2-3; 7 bases line up with TRBD2. Germline trimming cut 6 bases from V and 4 bases from J; bases unmatched to any gene: 10. This CDR3 contains 15 residues. Germline V lookup: CDR1 MGHRA, CDR2 YSYEKL. The CDR3 sequence: CASSYQLASPDTQYF. DNA for the CDR3: TGCGCCAGCAGTTACCAACTAGCGTCCCCAGATACGCAGTATTTT.

This clonotype was observed a few times. This chain connects TRBV9 to TRBJ2-5, with 9 positions matching TRBD2. Losses at the gene ends were 0 bases for V and 1 base for J; bases not matched to a gene: 7. This CDR3 comprises 17 residues. The V gene's germline CDR1 is SGDLS and CDR2 YYNGEE. In DNA form, the CDR3 reads TGTGCCAGCAGCGTAGCGATTAGCGGGGGCCTCCAAGAGACCCAGTACTTC. Residues: CASSVAISGGLQETQYF.

This clonotype was seen at least ten times. V gene TRBV5-1 combines with J gene TRBJ2-5; no clear D gene. Trimming left V 6 bases short and J 1 base short, with 13 bases between. The CDR3 is 14 residues long. Germline lookup yields CDR1 SGHRS and CDR2 YFSETQ. The CDR3 DNA sequence: TGCGCCAGCACCCAGGTGCCCGGCCAAGAGACCCAGTACTTC. Translating it yields CASTQVPGQETQYF. Supplemented by reference TRBV5-1 and TRBJ2-5, the full variable domain reads KAGVTQTPRYLIKTRGQQVTLSCSPISGHRSVSWYQQTPGQGLQFLFEYFSETQRNKGNFPGRFSGRQFSNSRSEMNVSTLELGDSALYLCASTQVPGQETQYFGPGTRLLVL.

At least ten counts were recorded for this clonotype. CDR3: CASSSGSGGAGTDTQYF. Here the CDR3 DNA reads TGTGCCAGCAGCTCTGGAAGCGGGGGGGCGGGCACAGATACGCAGTATTTT. The chain couples TRBV7-3 to TRBJ2-3; 10 bases fit TRBD2. Germline CDR1 SGHTA, CDR2 FQGTGA. V dropped 4 bases and J dropped 1; count of bases not matched to a gene: 8. The CDR3 contains 17 residues. The full variable domain, with the rest looked up from reference TRBV7-3 and TRBJ2-3, is GAGVSQTPSNKVTEKGKYVELRCDPISGHTALYWYRQSLGQGPEFLIYFQGTGAADDSGLPNDRFFAVRPEGSVSTLKIQRTERGDSAVYLCASSSGSGGAGTDTQYFGPGTRLTVL.

This chain uses TRBV9 with TRBJ1-4, with D hard to call. CDR1 and CDR2 from the germline V gene are SGDLS and YYNGEE. The CDR3 covers 14 residues. With 0 bases removed from V and 5 bases from J, the gap between germline ends came to 8 bases. The DNA of the CDR3 is TGTGCCAGCAGCGTAGAGGGCGCGAATGAAAAACTGTTTTTT. Translating gives CASSVEGANEKLFF.

This clonotype was recorded a few times. V and J are TRBV5-1 and TRBJ1-1; the D is unclear. There are 13 residues in the CDR3. The germline V gene has CDR1 SGHRS and CDR2 YFSETQ. V was pared by 4 bases and J by 1 base, with 8 bases between. The CDR3 DNA reads TGCGCCAGCAGCGGGGAGCCGAACACTGAAGCTTTCTTT. Amino acids: CASSGEPNTEAFF.

This clonotype was observed many times. The J gene is TRBJ2-1, the V gene TRBV20-1; D possibly corresponds to TRBD2 (6 bases). Germline V CDR1 and CDR2: DFQATT, SNEGSKA (reference sequence). The CDR3 is 8 amino acids. CDR3 sequence: CRPGLAFF. The CDR3 region has the DNA TGCAGACCGGGACTGGCCTTCTTC.

This clonotype was seen ten or more times. The V and J genes are TRBV6-2 or TRBV6-3 and TRBJ1-5, with 8 bases fitting TRBD1. The CDR3 totals 14 residues. Per germline, CDR1 MNHEY and CDR2 SVGEGT. V shed 5 bases, J shed 2 bases, and the junction held 2 bases outside the gene matches. Written as DNA, the CDR3 is TGTGCCAGCAGTCCGACAGGGGGCAATCAGCCCCAGCATTTT. Translating it yields CASSPTGGNQPQHF.

This clonotype was observed a handful of times. The genes are TRBV6-6 and TRBJ1-1, with 7 bases lining up with TRBD1. CDR1 and CDR2 (germline): MNHNY, SVGAGI (reference sequence). J lost 7 bases, V lost 5 bases, and 7 bases had no gene match. The CDR3 covers 13 residues. CDR3 in amino acids: CASSRAGTVEAFF. The CDR3 DNA sequence: TGTGCCAGCAGTCGCGCCGGGACAGTTGAAGCTTTCTTT.

Ten or more counts support this clonotype. V gene TRBV19 combines with J gene TRBJ2-7; no clear D. The CDR3 runs 16 residues. The V end was cut by 5 bases, the J end by 3 bases, with 20 bases between. Per the germline V gene, CDR1 is LNHDA and CDR2 is SQIVND (reference sequence). The CDR3 protein is CASSPTAGRRNYEQYF. The CDR3 nucleotides read TGTGCCAGTAGTCCTACGGCAGGCCGAAGAAACTACGAGCAGTACTTC. Complete variable domain (other parts from reference TRBV19 and TRBJ2-7): DGGITQSPKYLFRKEGQNVTLSCEQNLNHDAMYWYRQDPGQGLRLIYYSQIVNDFQKGDIAEGYSVSREKKESFPLTVTSAQKNPTAFYLCASSPTAGRRNYEQYFGPGTRLTVT.

This clonotype has just a few counts. The chain joins TRBV3-1 to TRBJ1-6; D remains ambiguous. The CDR3 loop spans 16 amino acids. V shed 0 bases and J shed 10 bases, with 16 bases lying between them. Germline V gene data show CDR1 as LGHDT and CDR2 as YNNKEL (reference sequence). The CDR3 region is CASSQDRMEVRSPLHF. CDR3 coding DNA: TGTGCCAGCAGCCAAGATAGGATGGAAGTTCGCTCACCCCTCCACTTT.

In this sample, this clonotype turned up a few times. The V call is TRBV7-2, the J call TRBJ2-5; possibly TRBD2 for D (6 bases). Trimming took off 3 bases at V and 5 bases at J, with 13 bases between the two ends. The CDR3 consists of 14 residues. Germline V gene sequence: CDR1 SGHTA, CDR2 FQGNSA. CDR3: CASSLTGRGETQYF. The CDR3 nucleotides read TGTGCCAGCAGCTTGACCGGGAGAGGGGAGACCCAGTACTTC.

Many counts were recorded for this clonotype. The V gene is TRBV6-5, the J gene TRBJ2-7; D is possibly TRBD1 (5 bases). The V end was cut by 8 bases, the J end by 1 base, with 12 bases between. The CDR3 loop spans 13 amino acids. The germline CDR1 and CDR2 sequences are MNHEY and SVGAGI. The CDR3 is CASPYRLSYEQYF. CDR3 nucleotides: TGTGCCAGCCCGTACAGGTTGTCCTACGAGCAGTACTTC.